These 30 T cell receptor beta chains share one sample of origin, sequenced in a study of T cells in Graves' hyperthyroidism and ophthalmopathy. Amplification of TCR beta CDR3 regions was performed using RNA transcripts as template. The TCR CDR3 was amplified in a first-round RT-PCR using the HTBI primer set. TCRdb re-derived calls from the multiplex PCR reads in MiXCR, one entry per CDR3 protein. The sample gives approximately 330,000 distinct CDR3 sequences, around 20% of which show up once; 50% is in the top ten. Sequencing was performed on blood. These receptors were obtained from a woman aged 45-59 years with Graves' hyperthyroidism.

The J gene is TRBJ2-1, the V gene TRBV5-1, with TRBD2 matching 8 bases. With V trimmed by 0 bases and J by 6 bases, 8 bases remained unmatched. The CDR3 totals 16 residues. In germline, CDR1 is SGHRS, CDR2 YFSETQ. The CDR3: CASSLVSGRKPNEQFF. The CDR3, as DNA: TGCGCCAGCAGCTTGGTGAGCGGGAGAAAACCCAATGAGCAGTTCTTC.

This clonotype has ten or more counts. V usage is TRBV12-3 or TRBV12-4 and J usage is TRBJ2-6; D gene ambiguous. V was pared by 0 bases and J by 0 bases, with 6 bases between. This CDR3 has 16 residues. In DNA form, the CDR3 reads TGTGCCAGCAGTTTAGCGCTGTGCTCTGGGGCCAACGTCCTGACTTTC. Protein: CASSLALCSGANVLTF.

This clonotype was counted between two and nine times. The chain uses TRBV5-1 and TRBJ1-2; D is perhaps TRBD1 (5 bases). V lost 4 bases to trimming and J lost 6 bases, with 28 bases between them. Germline assignment: CDR1 SGHRS and CDR2 YFSETQ. There are 18 residues in the CDR3. CDR3 loop: CASSPGTGGGIPRDGYTF. The CDR3 nucleotides read TGCGCCAGCAGCCCCGGCACAGGCGGGGGAATCCCTAGGGATGGCTACACCTTC. The full variable domain, its missing parts supplied by reference TRBV5-1 and TRBJ1-2, is KAGVTQTPRYLIKTRGQQVTLSCSPISGHRSVSWYQQTPGQGLQFLFEYFSETQRNKGNFPGRFSGRQFSNSRSEMNVSTLELGDSALYLCASSPGTGGGIPRDGYTFGSGTRLTVV.

This clonotype appeared many times. V is TRBV18 and J is TRBJ1-1; D is ambiguous. Per germline, CDR1 KGHSH and CDR2 LQKENI. This CDR3 is built from 14 residues. Trimming shortened V by 4 bases and J by 5 bases, and 14 bases separated the two germline ends. Written as DNA, the CDR3 is TGTGCCAGCTCACGTTCTGCGGGCGAGACTGAAGCTTTCTTT. This sequence encodes CASSRSAGETEAFF.

This clonotype was recorded at least ten times. The chain is built from TRBV28 and TRBJ1-2; perhaps TRBD1 as D (5 bases). The germline V gene has CDR1 MDHEN and CDR2 SYDVKM. The CDR3 runs 13 residues. The V gene lost 3 bases and the J gene lost 8 bases, with 13 bases spanning the gap. The chain's CDR3 is CASSLGGSQGYTF. CDR3 DNA sequence: TGTGCCAGCAGTTTGGGGGGAAGTCAGGGCTACACCTTC.

This clonotype has a count of ten or more. The chain combines TRBV30 with TRBJ1-2; no definite D call. Germline CDR1 is GTSNPN and CDR2 is SVGIG (reference sequence). Trimming removed 4 bases at V and 0 bases at J, with 3 bases between. The CDR3 totals 11 residues. CDR3 protein: CAWITNYGYTF. CDR3 sequence (DNA): TGTGCCTGGATTACTAACTATGGCTACACCTTC.

The chain links TRBV28 to TRBJ2-7; D tentatively fits TRBD1 or TRBD2 (6 bases each). V was shortened by 7 bases and J by 4 bases, with 17 bases between the two germline ends. The V gene's germline CDR1 is MDHEN and CDR2 SYDVKM. This CDR3 has 14 amino acids. The CDR3 DNA reads as TGTGCCAGCAATAAGGGGGGAACACCTTACGAGCAGTACTTC. It yields the protein CASNKGGTPYEQYF. Looking up the rest from reference TRBV28 and TRBJ2-7 gives the full variable domain: DVKVTQSSRYLVKRTGEKVFLECVQDMDHENMFWYRQDPGLGLRLIYFSYDVKMKEKGDIPEGYSVSREKKERFSLILESASTNQTSMYLCASNKGGTPYEQYFGPGTRLTVT.

This clonotype came up many times. The chain uses TRBV5-1 and TRBJ2-1, with 13 bases lining up with TRBD2. V lost 0 bases and J lost 9; bases outside the gene matches: 3. CDR3 size: 15 residues. The V gene's germline CDR1 is SGHRS and CDR2 YFSETQ. This CDR3 is CASSLGTSGGTEQFF. CDR3 in DNA: TGCGCCAGCAGCTTGGGGACTAGCGGGGGCACTGAGCAGTTCTTC.

This clonotype has a count of ten or more. This sequence joins TRBV30 and TRBJ2-1; the match to TRBD1 covers 9 bases. The CDR3 is made up of 11 amino acids. The germline CDR1 and CDR2 sequences are GTSNPN and SVGIG (reference sequence). The ends lost 8 bases at V and 9 bases at J; junction bases unmatched: 5. CDR3: CAGTGGLEQFF. The CDR3 DNA follows: TGTGCCGGAACAGGGGGCCTTGAGCAGTTCTTC.

The table lists this clonotype with many counts. The chain employs TRBV7-2 and TRBJ2-7, with D tentatively TRBD1 (6 bases). This CDR3 is 14 amino acids long. With 7 bases removed from V and 0 bases from J, the gap between germline ends came to 13 bases. The germline CDR1 and CDR2 sequences are SGHTA and FQGNSA. The chain's CDR3 is CASNTEQGSYEQYF. The DNA for the CDR3 is TGTGCCAGCAACACCGAACAGGGCTCCTACGAGCAGTACTTC.

This clonotype has a handful of counts. The chain uses TRBV15 and TRBJ2-1; tentatively, D is TRBD1 or TRBD2 (5 bases each). CDR1 and CDR2 (germline): LNHNV, YYDKDF (reference sequence). The length of the CDR3 is 14 residues. The V gene lost 1 base and the J gene lost 3 bases, with 7 bases spanning the gap. CDR3 in DNA: TGTGCCACCAGCAGAGGGGGGATCTACAATGAGCAGTTCTTC. It encodes CATSRGGIYNEQFF.

This clonotype was seen ten or more times. The chain carries TRBV11-2 and TRBJ2-7, with D tentatively TRBD1 (6 bases). V was cut by 2 bases and J by 6 bases, with 14 bases left in between. The V gene's germline CDR1 is SGHAT and CDR2 FQNNGV. The length of the CDR3 is 14 residues. In DNA form, the CDR3 reads TGTGCCAGCAGCTTAAAGTGGGGGCTCGGCGAGCAGTACTTC. This codes for CASSLKWGLGEQYF. Variable domain in full (rest from reference TRBV11-2 and TRBJ2-7): EAGVAQSPRYKIIEKRQSVAFWCNPISGHATLYWYQQILGQGPKLLIQFQNNGVVDDSQLPKDRFSAERLKGVDSTLKIQPAKLEDSAVYLCASSLKWGLGEQYFGPGTRLTVT.

The chain has TRBV4-1 and TRBJ2-7; the D is unclear. The germline CDR1 and CDR2 sequences are MGHRA and YSYEKL. This CDR3 has 13 residues. V was pared by 0 bases and J by 5 bases, with 8 bases between. CDR3 amino acids: CASSQETVDEQYF. The CDR3 DNA reads TGCGCCAGCAGCCAAGAAACCGTGGACGAGCAGTACTTC.

This clonotype was seen a handful of times. V gene TRBV15 combines with J gene TRBJ2-2; no firm D call. The CDR3 contains 13 residues. From germline, CDR1 is LNHNV and CDR2 YYDKDF (reference sequence). V was pared by 1 base and J by 5 bases, with 5 bases between. The CDR3 DNA follows: TGTGCCACCAGCAGAGGATTAACCGGGGAGCTGTTTTTT. Translation: CATSRGLTGELFF.

For this clonotype: A much larger clone sits a single nucleotide away, making a read error possible. This chain connects TRBV6-4 to TRBJ2-7; D gene uncertain. Germline lookup yields CDR1 MRHNA and CDR2 SNTAGT. This CDR3 region has 11 residues. V was trimmed by 5 bases and J by 6 bases, leaving 8 bases between them. The CDR3 bases are TGTGCCAGCAGTACCGGGTTCGAGCAGTACTTC. This gives the protein CASSTGFEQYF.

This clonotype was counted many times. The chain's CDR3 is CASSLRFSYSRDRPKAFF. The CDR3 nucleotides read TGTGCCAGCAGCTTGAGGTTTTCCTATTCCCGGGACAGGCCCAAAGCTTTCTTT. The chain joins TRBV5-8 to TRBJ1-1; 8 positions agree with TRBD1. The germline CDR1 and CDR2 sequences are SGHTS and YDEGEE. V trimming: 1 base; J trimming: 9 bases; junction bases outside the gene matches: 20. The CDR3 runs 18 residues.

Worth noting for this clonotype: This sequence may be a read error, since a much larger clone differs from it by one base. The chain carries TRBV6-1 and TRBJ1-2; no clear D gene. The length of the CDR3 is 16 residues. CDR1 is MNHNS, CDR2 SASEGT, per germline. The CDR3 is CASSEARGRANYSYTF. Here the CDR3 DNA reads TGTGCCAGCAGTGAAGCGCGCGGCAGAGCTAACTATAGCTACACCTTC.

The V gene is TRBV11-3, the J gene TRBJ2-1, with 8 bases aligning to TRBD1. V lost 5 bases, J lost 6 bases, and 9 bases stayed unmatched. CDR1 is SGHNT, CDR2 YENEEA, per germline. There are 15 residues in the CDR3. DNA of the CDR3: TGTGCCAGCAGCCACAGACAGGGGAAGGGCAATGAGCAGTTCTTC. Its protein is CASSHRQGKGNEQFF. The variable domain in full, with the rest retrieved from reference TRBV11-3 and TRBJ2-1, is EAGVVQSPRYKIIEKKQPVAFWCNPISGHNTLYWYLQNLGQGPELLIRYENEEAVDDSQLPKDRFSAERLKGVDSTLKIQPAELGDSAVYLCASSHRQGKGNEQFFGPGTRLTVL.

This clonotype was seen a handful of times. V gene TRBV12-3 or TRBV12-4 combines with J gene TRBJ2-1; D unresolved. The CDR3 is 11 amino acids. Trimming stripped 4 bases from V and 12 bases from J, with 10 bases between. CDR3 region: CASSSYWVQFF. CDR3 DNA sequence: TGTGCCAGCAGTTCGTATTGGGTGCAGTTCTTC.

This clonotype has only a few counts. The chain has TRBV2 and TRBJ2-7; D perhaps matches TRBD2 (6 bases). Germline CDR1 reads SNHLY; CDR2 reads FYNNEI. This CDR3 comprises 14 residues. V was shortened by 1 base and J by 3 bases, with 10 bases between the two germline ends. CDR3 DNA sequence: TGTGCCAGCAGTGAAGTGGGACTGGGCTACGAGCAGTACTTC. Amino acids: CASSEVGLGYEQYF.

The chain has TRBV5-4 and TRBJ2-3; 12 bases are a match to TRBD2. The ends lost 6 bases at V and 6 bases at J; junction bases unmatched: 5. The CDR3 totals 14 residues. Germline CDR1 SGHNT, CDR2 YYREEE (reference sequence). CDR3 nucleotide sequence: TGTGCCAGCACTAGCGGGGGGGCACAGGATACGCAGTATTTT. Its protein is CASTSGGAQDTQYF.

The chain employs TRBV3-1 and TRBJ1-5; D remains ambiguous. The germline gives CDR1 LGHDT, CDR2 YNNKEL (reference sequence). Trimming removed 2 bases from V and 4 bases from J, with 12 bases in between. The CDR3 has 15 residues. The CDR3 DNA follows: TGTGCCAGCAGCCAATCTGGCCAGGATAATCAGCCCCAGCATTTT. Translation gives CASSQSGQDNQPQHF.

This clonotype occurred a few times. V usage is TRBV24-1 and J usage is TRBJ1-2, with a possible D match to TRBD1 (5 bases). This CDR3 comprises 12 residues. CDR1 is KGHDR, CDR2 SFDVKD, per germline. The V end was cut by 4 bases, the J end by 8 bases, with 10 bases between. CDR3 loop: CATSEAGLGYTF. The DNA of the CDR3 is TGTGCCACCAGTGAAGCGGGGCTCGGCTACACCTTC.

On this clonotype itself: It may be a read error: a sequence one base away is much more abundant. The J gene is TRBJ1-1, the V gene TRBV6-4, with 7 bases aligning to TRBD1. Germline V lookup: CDR1 MRHNA, CDR2 SNTAGT. This CDR3 has 13 residues. Unmatched junction bases numbered 4, after V lost 6 bases and J lost 3 bases. Here the CDR3 reads CASRQGIDTEAFF. CDR3 DNA: TGTGCCAGCAGACAGGGGATTGACACTGAAGCTTTCTTT.

The chain couples TRBV12-3 or TRBV12-4 to TRBJ1-5, with D unclear. V lost 5 bases to trimming and J lost 2 bases, with 10 bases between them. The CDR3 runs 14 residues. The DNA of the CDR3 is TGTGCCAGCAGTCCGGACCCGCGCAATCAGCCCCAGCATTTT. Translated, it gives CASSPDPRNQPQHF.

This clonotype was counted ten times or more. This CDR3 is CASSLQRTTNTEAFF. The CDR3 region has the DNA TGCGCCAGCAGCTTGCAAAGGACAACCAACACTGAAGCTTTCTTT. The gene calls are TRBV5-1 and TRBJ1-1; D perhaps matches TRBD1 (5 bases). The CDR3 extends over 15 amino acids. Germline V gene sequence: CDR1 SGHRS, CDR2 YFSETQ. V lost 1 base to trimming and J lost 2 bases, with 12 bases between them.

The chain carries TRBV27 and TRBJ2-5, with D tentatively TRBD1 (7 bases). V lost 3 bases, J lost 4 bases, and 15 bases lay in between. Germline CDR1 and CDR2: MNHEY and SMNVEV (reference sequence). The CDR3 length is 15 residues. The CDR3 spells CASSFFAGGGETQYF. Written as DNA, the CDR3 is TGTGCCAGCAGTTTCTTTGCAGGGGGAGGAGAGACCCAGTACTTC.

This chain uses TRBV5-1 with TRBJ2-2, with D possibly matching TRBD1 (6 bases). Trimming took 6 bases from V and 4 from J, leaving 19 bases between them. This CDR3 comprises 16 residues. Germline values: CDR1 SGHRS, CDR2 YFSETQ. CDR3 sequence (DNA): TGCGCCAGCAAATTCTCCGGGACACGAAGCACCGGGGAGCTGTTTTTT. This codes for CASKFSGTRSTGELFF.

This chain joins TRBV7-8 and TRBJ2-3; a weak D match, TRBD2 (7 bases). Germline CDR1 reads SGHVS; CDR2 reads FQNEAQ. The CDR3 runs 17 residues. Trimming cost V 6 bases and J 4 bases, with 23 bases left between them. Here the CDR3 reads CASRSKPGKGGPDTQYF. The CDR3 nucleotides read TGTGCCAGCAGGTCCAAGCCAGGGAAGGGGGGGCCAGATACGCAGTATTTT.

This clonotype was observed a handful of times. This rearrangement joins TRBV30 to TRBJ1-2; no definite D call. The V gene's germline CDR1 is GTSNPN and CDR2 SVGIG (reference sequence). There are 13 residues in the CDR3. Trimming took 2 bases from V and 8 from J, leaving 15 bases between them. CDR3 sequence reads: CAWSFPPPDGYTF. For the CDR3, the DNA is TGTGCCTGGAGTTTCCCCCCTCCGGACGGCTACACCTTC.